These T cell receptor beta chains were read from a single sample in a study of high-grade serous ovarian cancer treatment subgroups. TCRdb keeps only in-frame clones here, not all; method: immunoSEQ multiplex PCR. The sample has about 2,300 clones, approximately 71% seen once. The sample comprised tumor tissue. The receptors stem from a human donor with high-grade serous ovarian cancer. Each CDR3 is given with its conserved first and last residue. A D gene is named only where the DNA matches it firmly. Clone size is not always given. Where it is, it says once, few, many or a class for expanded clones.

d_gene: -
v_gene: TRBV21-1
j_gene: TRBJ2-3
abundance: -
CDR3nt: TGTGCCACCACTGGACAGGGGGGTTCAGATACGCAGTATTTT
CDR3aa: CATTGQGGSDTQYF

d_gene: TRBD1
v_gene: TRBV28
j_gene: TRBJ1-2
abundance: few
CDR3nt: TGTGCCAGCAGTTACTTGGGACAGGAGGTATCAATTTATGGCTACACCTTC
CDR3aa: CASSYLGQEVSIYGYTF

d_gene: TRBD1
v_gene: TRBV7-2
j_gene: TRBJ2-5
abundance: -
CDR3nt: TGTGCCAGCAGCTTAGACCGGACAGGGGGGCGCCGAGAGACCCAGTACTTC
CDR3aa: CASSLDRTGGRRETQYF

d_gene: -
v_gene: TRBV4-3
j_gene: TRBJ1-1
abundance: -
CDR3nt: TGCGCCAGCAGCCAAGGGTATGAAGCTTTCTTT
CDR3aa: CASSQGYEAFF

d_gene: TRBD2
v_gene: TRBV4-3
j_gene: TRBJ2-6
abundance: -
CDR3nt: TGCGCCAGCAGCCAAGGGGGCGGGGGGAACTCTGGGGCCAACGTCCTGACTTTC
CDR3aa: CASSQGGGGNSGANVLTF

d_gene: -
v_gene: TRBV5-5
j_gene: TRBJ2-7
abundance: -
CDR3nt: TGTGCCAGCAGCCGGGACCTAGCCCCCTACGAGCAGTACTTC
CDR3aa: CASSRDLAPYEQYF

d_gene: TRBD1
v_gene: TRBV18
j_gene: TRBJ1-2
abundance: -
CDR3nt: TGTGCCAGCTCACCGGGACAGGGGATCTATGGCTACACCTTC
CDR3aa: CASSPGQGIYGYTF

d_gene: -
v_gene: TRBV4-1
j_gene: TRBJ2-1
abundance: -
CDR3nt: TGCGCCAGCAGTCCAAGCAGCAGTCCCTACAATGAGCAGTTCTTC
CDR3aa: CASSPSSSPYNEQFF

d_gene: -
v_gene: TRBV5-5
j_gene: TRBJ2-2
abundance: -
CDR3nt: TGTGCCAGCAGCCGAGACAACCTCGGGGAGCTGTTTTTT
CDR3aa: CASSRDNLGELFF

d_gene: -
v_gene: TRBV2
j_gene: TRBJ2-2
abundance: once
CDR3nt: TGTGCCAGCAGTGGGGCAGGGGCGAACACCGGGGAGCTGTTTTTT
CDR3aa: CASSGAGANTGELFF

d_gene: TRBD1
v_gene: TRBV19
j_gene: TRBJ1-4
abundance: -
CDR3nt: TGTGCCAGTAGACGACAGGGAGGGGATGAAAAACTGTTTTTT
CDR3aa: CASRRQGGDEKLFF

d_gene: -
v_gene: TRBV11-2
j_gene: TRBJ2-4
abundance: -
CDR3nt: TGTGCCAGCAGCTTAGATAGTAAGGGATTAGCCAAAAACATTCAGTACTTC
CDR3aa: CASSLDSKGLAKNIQYF

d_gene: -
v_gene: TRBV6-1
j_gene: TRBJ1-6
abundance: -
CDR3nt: TGTGCCAGCAGAGTTTACAATAATTCACCCCTCCACTTT
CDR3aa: CASRVYNNSPLHF

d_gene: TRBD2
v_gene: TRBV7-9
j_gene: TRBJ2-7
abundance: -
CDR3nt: TGTGCCAGCAGCACCACAATAGGACTAGCCCACGAGCAGTACTTC
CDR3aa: CASSTTIGLAHEQYF

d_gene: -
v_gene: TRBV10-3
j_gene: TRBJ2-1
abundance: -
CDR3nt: TGTGCCATCAGTGAGGCCCATTCAACAACCGAACGCTACAATGAGCAGTTCTTC
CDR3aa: CAISEAHSTTERYNEQFF

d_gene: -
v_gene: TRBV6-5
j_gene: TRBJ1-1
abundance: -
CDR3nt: TGTGCCAGCAGTTACTTTGGCAGGACTTACACTGAAGCTTTCTTT
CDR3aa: CASSYFGRTYTEAFF

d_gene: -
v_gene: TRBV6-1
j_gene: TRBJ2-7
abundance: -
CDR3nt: TGTGCCAGCAGTGAAGCTCCCGGGACACACTACGAGCAGTACTTC
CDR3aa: CASSEAPGTHYEQYF

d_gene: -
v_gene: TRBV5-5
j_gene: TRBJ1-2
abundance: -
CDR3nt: TGTGCCAGCAGCTTGTCTAGGGGCTTGGGTGGCTACACCTTC
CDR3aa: CASSLSRGLGGYTF

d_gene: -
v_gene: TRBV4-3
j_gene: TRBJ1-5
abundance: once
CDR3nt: TGCGCCAGCAGCCAAGATTGGGCCGATAGTTTGAATCAGCCCCAGCATTTT
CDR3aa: CASSQDWADSLNQPQHF

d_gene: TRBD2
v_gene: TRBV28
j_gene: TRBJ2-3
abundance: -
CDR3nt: TGTGCCAGCAGTACGCTAGCGGGGGGGTACACAGATACGCAGTATTTT
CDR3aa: CASSTLAGGYTDTQYF

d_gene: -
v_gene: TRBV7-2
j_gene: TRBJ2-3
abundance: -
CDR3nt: TGTGCCAGCAGCTTACTTTATGGGGGGAAAACAGATACGCAGTATTTT
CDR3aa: CASSLLYGGKTDTQYF

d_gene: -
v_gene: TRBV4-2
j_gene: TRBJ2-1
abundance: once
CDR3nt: TGTGCCAGCAGCCAAGGTCATAATACAGGGAACAATGAGCAGTTCTTC
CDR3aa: CASSQGHNTGNNEQFF

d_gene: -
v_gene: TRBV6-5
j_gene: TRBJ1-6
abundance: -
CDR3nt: TGTGCCAGCAGCGCCAGGGACAATTCACCCCTCCACTTT
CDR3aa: CASSARDNSPLHF

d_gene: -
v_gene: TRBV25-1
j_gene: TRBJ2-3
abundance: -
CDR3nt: TGTGCCAGCAGCCCACCGGGGGCCAGGCCGCAGTATTTT
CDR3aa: CASSPPGARPQYF

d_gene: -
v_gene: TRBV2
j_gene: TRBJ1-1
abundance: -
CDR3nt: TGTGCCAGCAGGGAAGGTGAAGCTTTCTTT
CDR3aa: CASREGEAFF

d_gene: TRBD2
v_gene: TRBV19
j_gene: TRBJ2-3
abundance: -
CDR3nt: TGTGCCAGTACCATTAGCGGGGGGGCCCCAGATACGCAGTATTTT
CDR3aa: CASTISGGAPDTQYF

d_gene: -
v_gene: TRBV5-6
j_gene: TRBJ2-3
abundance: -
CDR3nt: TGTGCCAGCAGCCAGAATTGGGGTCCCACAGATACGCAGTATTTT
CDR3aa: CASSQNWGPTDTQYF

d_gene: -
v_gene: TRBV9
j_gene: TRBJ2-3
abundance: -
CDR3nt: TGTGCCAGCAGCGGGTCAGATACGCAGTATTTT
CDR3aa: CASSGSDTQYF

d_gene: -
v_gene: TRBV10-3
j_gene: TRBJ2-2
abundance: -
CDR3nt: TGTGCCATTCGGTCCAGGGCTGAGGGGGAGCTGTTTTTT
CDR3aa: CAIRSRAEGELFF

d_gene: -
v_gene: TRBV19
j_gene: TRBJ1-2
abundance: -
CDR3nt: TGTGCCAGTAGTGCGGGACCCGAGGCCGGCTACACCTTC
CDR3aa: CASSAGPEAGYTF

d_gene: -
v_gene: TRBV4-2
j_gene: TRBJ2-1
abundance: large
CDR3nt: TGTGCCAGCAGCCAAGCCGGGGCAGGGCCCGGCGAGCAGTTCTTC
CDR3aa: CASSQAGAGPGEQFF

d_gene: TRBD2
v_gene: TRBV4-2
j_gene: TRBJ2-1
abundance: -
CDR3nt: TGTGCCAGCAGCCAAGATGGTATAGCGGGGGTTTACAATGAGCAGTTCTTC
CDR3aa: CASSQDGIAGVYNEQFF

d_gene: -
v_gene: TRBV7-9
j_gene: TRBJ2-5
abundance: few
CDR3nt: TGTGCCAGCAGCCCACGAGGTGATGAGACCCAGTACTTC
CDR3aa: CASSPRGDETQYF